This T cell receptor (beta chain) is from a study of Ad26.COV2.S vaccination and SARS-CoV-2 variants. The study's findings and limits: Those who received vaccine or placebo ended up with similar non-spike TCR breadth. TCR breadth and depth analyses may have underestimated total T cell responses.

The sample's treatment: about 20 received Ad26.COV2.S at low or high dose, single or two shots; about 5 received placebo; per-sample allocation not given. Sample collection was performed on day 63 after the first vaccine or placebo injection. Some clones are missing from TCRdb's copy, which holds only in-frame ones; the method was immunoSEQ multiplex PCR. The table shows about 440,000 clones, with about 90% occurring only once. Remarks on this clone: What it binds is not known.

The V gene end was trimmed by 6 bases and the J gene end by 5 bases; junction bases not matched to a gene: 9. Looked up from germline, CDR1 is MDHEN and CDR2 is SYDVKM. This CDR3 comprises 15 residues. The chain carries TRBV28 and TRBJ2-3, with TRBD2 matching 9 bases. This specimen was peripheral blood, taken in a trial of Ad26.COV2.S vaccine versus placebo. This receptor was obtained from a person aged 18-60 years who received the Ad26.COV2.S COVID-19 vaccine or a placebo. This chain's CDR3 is CASSLNAGGLDTQYF. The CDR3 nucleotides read TGTGCCAGCAGCCTCAATGCGGGAGGGTTAGATACGCAGTATTTT.